The clone carrying this T cell receptor (beta chain) was seen ten or more times. Its antigen remains unidentified. Molecules of cDNA were individually given unique molecular identifiers that were attached to them. Using its own MiXCR run on the 5' RACE reads, TCRdb lists one record per CDR3 protein. The sample consists of around 50,000 distinct CDR3 sequences, around an eighth of them appearing once. The data derive from a study of early T cells in non-severe SARS-CoV-2 infection. Study background: With bulk RNA from unsorted whole blood as input, sequencing yielded unpaired chains.

Whole-study results and caveats: VDJdb matching, biased toward anti-spike CD8 responses, missed private and CD4 specificities.

This CDR3 has 16 residues. V lost 4 bases, J lost 6 bases, and 15 bases stayed unmatched. V usage is TRBV12-3 or TRBV12-4 and J usage is TRBJ2-7, with TRBD1 matching over 7 bases. This receptor was obtained from an adult who was a healthcare worker with PCR-confirmed SARS-CoV-2 infection or an uninfected control (not recorded which). What was sequenced was whole blood. CDR3 loop: CASSSGQMTIGGEQYF. Here the CDR3 DNA reads TGTGCCAGCAGTTCGGGACAGATGACGATTGGAGGCGAGCAGTACTTC.